The 7 T cell receptor beta chains given below trace back to one sample, sequenced in a study of CD8+CD57+ T cells in acquired aplastic anemia. Before being chosen for sequencing, patients had shown CD8+CD57+ cell expansion by flow cytometry. Profiling that covered TCR beta VDJ and CDR3 relied on genomic DNA as its template. TCRdb ran MiXCR on the reads and lists one entry per CDR3 protein. The profile shows roughly 250,000 distinct CDR3 sequences, 65% to 90% of them singletons. The sample comprised sorted CD4+, CD8+, or CD8+CD57+ T cells (not recorded which) from PBMCs. All receptors come from a human donor with aplastic anemia.

Concerning this clonotype: This may arise from a read error, as a much more abundant clone is one base away. This rearrangement joins TRBV7-8 to TRBJ2-7; D perhaps matches TRBD2 (6 bases). This CDR3 is built from 14 residues. Germline V lookup: CDR1 SGHVS, CDR2 FQNEAQ. As DNA, the CDR3 is TGTGCCAGCAGCTTACCGGGAGTACCCGATACGCAGTATTTC. Translation gives CASSLPGVPDTQYF.

The chain recombines TRBV2 with TRBJ2-1, with 10 bases that match TRBD1. The CDR3 length is 16 residues. The V segment lost 8 bases and the J segment 8 bases; nucleotides outside the gene matches: 15. Germline assignment: CDR1 SNHLY and CDR2 FYNNEI. The CDR3 nucleotides read TGTGCCAGCGGACAGGGGGGCGTCATCTTTCAGGATGAGCAGTTCTTC. It translates to CASGQGGVIFQDEQFF.

This rearrangement joins TRBV29-1 to TRBJ2-7, with D tentatively TRBD2 (6 bases). Trimming removed 4 bases from V and 1 base from J, with 17 bases in between. Looked up from germline, CDR1 is SQVTM and CDR2 is ANQGSEA. This CDR3 region has 15 residues. In DNA form, the CDR3 reads TGCAGCGTTGGGAGGGGCGGGAAGGGATCCTACGAGCAGTACTTC. Translating gives CSVGRGGKGSYEQYF.

The CDR3: CATSQSNSHHPQYF. In nucleotides, the CDR3 is TGTGCCACCAGCCAGTCCAATAGCCATCATCCCCAGTATTTT. The rearrangement uses TRBV15 and TRBJ1-5; D unclear. The J call may be in error: the DNA end matches TRBJ2-3 better. Germline assignment: CDR1 LNHNV and CDR2 YYDKDF (reference sequence). The CDR3 has 14 residues.

A few counts support this clonotype. V is TRBV10-3 and J is TRBJ1-5, with D maybe TRBD1 (5 bases). The V and J ends lost 4 bases and 3 bases respectively, with 16 bases between them. Germline assignment: CDR1 ENHRY and CDR2 SYGVKD. The length of the CDR3 is 16 residues. This CDR3 reads CAISGRWGLNNQPQHF. The DNA for the CDR3 is TGTGCCATCAGTGGGCGGTGGGGCCTTAACAATCAGCCCCAGCATTTT.

The rearrangement links TRBV19 to TRBJ2-1; maybe TRBD1 (6 bases). Germline CDR1 and CDR2: LNHDA and SQIVND (reference sequence). This CDR3 has 13 amino acids. V lost 7 bases and J 7 bases, leaving 14 bases between the germline ends. The CDR3 coding sequence is TGTGCCAGTATGACTACAGGGTGGAATGAGCAGTTCTTC. Protein product: CASMTTGWNEQFF.

Note on this clonotype: One junction end disagrees with the germline gene, perhaps due to a read error. The V and J genes are TRBV7-9 and TRBJ2-3; 7 bases line up with TRBD1. This CDR3 contains 14 residues. From germline, CDR1 is SEHNR and CDR2 FQNEAQ (reference sequence). This chain's CDR3 is CASSQRQGLNNEQF. In DNA, the CDR3 is TGTGCCAGCAGCCAACGACAGGGATTGAACAATGAGCAGTTT.